Listed here is a single T cell receptor (beta chain). This sample was taken from a study of blood T cell repertoires in COVID-19. Study background: There were acute and convalescent COVID-19 samples, and they came from the United States, Italy and Spain.

CDR3 length: 17 amino acids. V gave up 0 bases and J gave up 0 bases, with 12 bases separating them. The germline gives CDR1 SGHDN, CDR2 FVKESK. Seattle patients were enrolled while actively infected and followed longitudinally. In the authors' methods: Amplification of reference gene primers provided the estimated nucleated cell counts. Repertoires were generated with immunoSEQ multiplex PCR, while TCRdb's copy carries only in-frame clones and drops some. V, J and clone size were drawn from that table, and D and trimming were deduced from the DNA. The sample contains 85,000 to 120,000 clones, roughly 90% of which appear only once.

Sequenced input: peripheral blood. This chain links TRBV14 with TRBJ1-5; possibly TRBD1 for D (6 bases). The clonotype was recovered from a woman in her forties or fifties with COVID-19, enrolled during active disease. The CDR3 is CASSQDWDKHSNQPQHF. CDR3 DNA: TGTGCCAGCAGCCAAGATTGGGACAAACATAGCAATCAGCCCCAGCATTTT.